The 27 T cell receptor beta chains reported below all come from one sample, sequenced in a study of PD-L1 blockade in urothelial cancer. Time point specified: pretreatment peripheral blood. The table came from immunoSEQ multiplex PCR; TCRdb's copy has only in-frame clones and leaves some out. The profile shows 45,000 to 70,000 clones, roughly 87% of them singletons. The sequencing used PBMCs, collected around atezolizumab (anti-PD-L1) treatment. The receptors originated from a man aged 65-85 years with urothelial cancer.

This sequence joins TRBV7-3 and TRBJ2-1; D gene unclear. The germline V and J ends were trimmed by 1 base and 6 bases, with 7 bases remaining between them. This CDR3 comprises 13 residues. Germline V gene sequence: CDR1 SGHTA, CDR2 FQGTGA. DNA of the CDR3: TGTGCCAGCAGCTTAAATTCCCTCAATGAGCAGTTCTTC. This sequence encodes CASSLNSLNEQFF.

The count of this clone is one. The rearrangement links TRBV9 to TRBJ2-1; D possibly corresponds to TRBD2 (7 bases). Trimming removed 4 bases at V and 5 bases at J, with 16 bases between. CDR3 length: 15 residues. Germline V gene sequence: CDR1 SGDLS, CDR2 YYNGEE. The CDR3 sequence: CASSPGGRADNEQFF. The CDR3 DNA is TGTGCCAGCAGCCCCGGGGGGCGGGCCGACAATGAGCAGTTCTTC.

CDR3 in amino acids: CASSIVLGGPGETQYF. The CDR3 DNA sequence: TGTGCCAGTAGTATAGTACTCGGGGGGCCTGGGGAGACCCAGTACTTC. V usage is TRBV19 and J usage is TRBJ2-5; maybe TRBD2 (7 bases). Germline-derived CDR1 and CDR2 are LNHDA and SQIVND (reference sequence). V lost 1 base and J 5 bases, leaving 17 bases between the germline ends. The CDR3 loop spans 16 amino acids.

This chain joins TRBV5-1 and TRBJ2-1; 13 nucleotides agree with TRBD2. V lost 6 bases and J lost 7; bases outside the gene matches: 10. This CDR3 is 16 amino acids long. Looked up from germline, CDR1 is SGHRS and CDR2 is YFSETQ. CDR3 sequence: CASNPRGTSGINEQFF. CDR3 coding DNA: TGCGCCAGCAATCCGAGAGGGACTAGCGGGATAAATGAGCAGTTCTTC.

V is TRBV28 and J is TRBJ2-3, with D tentatively TRBD1 (5 bases). The CDR3 consists of 18 residues. Germline V gives CDR1 MDHEN, CDR2 SYDVKM. V was trimmed by 11 bases and J by 0 bases, leaving 27 bases between them. CDR3 in DNA: TGTGCCGGCCAGGGTCGTCAGGGTGGATCCTCCAGCACAGATACGCAGTATTTT. It translates to CAGQGRQGGSSSTDTQYF.

This sequence joins TRBV18 and TRBJ1-1, with a tentative D call TRBD1 (6 bases). With 2 bases removed from V and 6 bases from J, the gap between germline ends came to 19 bases. Germline CDR1 KGHSH, CDR2 LQKENI. The CDR3 contains 16 residues. The CDR3 DNA sequence: TGTGCCAGCTCACCATCGAGTAACAGGGAAGCGGCTGAAGCTTTCTTT. Protein sequence: CASSPSSNREAAEAFF.

The V and J genes are TRBV4-1 and TRBJ2-3; 12 bases are shared with TRBD2. CDR1 is MGHRA and CDR2 is YSYEKL in the germline V gene. V gave up 4 bases and J gave up 14 bases; unmatched junction bases: 16. The length of the CDR3 is 16 residues. The CDR3: CASSPTTSGSDRYAYF. In nucleotides, the CDR3 is TGCGCCAGCAGCCCCACGACTAGCGGGAGTGACAGATACGCGTATTTT.

This clone was counted once. The rearrangement links TRBV7-6 to TRBJ2-5, with TRBD1 matching 8 bases. The ends lost 5 bases at V and 5 bases at J; junction bases unmatched: 7. The CDR3 loop spans 14 amino acids. Germline loops: CDR1 SGHVS, CDR2 FNYEAQ. CDR3 sequence reads: CASSLGQGVETQYF. The DNA of the CDR3 is TGTGCCAGCAGCCTCGGACAGGGTGTGGAGACCCAGTACTTC.

J is TRBJ2-5 and V is TRBV5-6, with TRBD2 matching 12 bases. There are 15 residues in the CDR3. Germline V gene data show CDR1 as SGHDT and CDR2 as YYEEEE. With 5 bases clipped from V and 2 bases from J, the junction kept 4 bases outside the gene matches. CDR3 sequence reads: CASRWTSGAQETQYF. As DNA, the CDR3 is TGTGCCAGCAGGTGGACTAGCGGGGCACAAGAGACCCAGTACTTC. Full variable domain (missing parts from reference TRBV5-6 and TRBJ2-5): DAGVTQSPTHLIKTRGQQVTLRCSPKSGHDTVSWYQQALGQGPQFIFQYYEEEERQRGNFPDRFSGHQFPNYSSELNVNALLLGDSALYLCASRWTSGAQETQYFGPGTRLLVL.

V gene TRBV30 combines with J gene TRBJ1-3; the D gene is possibly TRBD1 (5 bases). CDR1 and CDR2 from the germline V gene are GTSNPN and SVGIG (reference sequence). V was shortened by 8 bases and J by 2 bases, with 13 bases between the two germline ends. The CDR3 loop spans 13 amino acids. Written as DNA, the CDR3 is TGTGCCCGGGACGGGGGAGCTGGAAACACCATATATTTT. This codes for CARDGGAGNTIYF.

With respect to this clone: The sample has other DNA sequences that encode this CDR3 too. The V and J genes are TRBV5-5 and TRBJ1-1; D is perhaps TRBD1 (5 bases). The CDR3 totals 13 residues. Germline assignment: CDR1 SGHKS and CDR2 YYEKEE (reference sequence). Trimming shortened V by 1 base and J by 1 base, and 5 bases separated the two germline ends. The CDR3 sequence is CASSLRGNTEAFF. The CDR3 DNA reads as TGTGCCAGCAGCTTGAGGGGGAACACTGAAGCTTTCTTT. Together with reference TRBV5-5 and TRBJ1-1, the CDR3 gives the full variable domain: DAGVTQSPTHLIKTRGQQVTLRCSPISGHKSVSWYQQVLGQGPQFIFQYYEKEERGRGNFPDRFSARQFPNYSSELNVNALLLGDSALYLCASSLRGNTEAFFGQGTRLTVV.

This clone was found a few times. The chain recombines TRBV19 with TRBJ2-2, with D possibly TRBD1 on 5 matching bases. The CDR3 has 16 residues. Trimming took 4 bases from V and 7 from J, leaving 19 bases between them. Germline CDR1 is LNHDA and CDR2 is SQIVND (reference sequence). CDR3 region: CASSTRDPGRVGELFF. The CDR3, as DNA: TGTGCCAGTAGTACCCGTGACCCAGGGCGCGTCGGGGAGCTGTTTTTT.

The chain recombines TRBV5-4 with TRBJ2-1; D perhaps matches TRBD2 (7 bases). The V gene's germline CDR1 is SGHNT and CDR2 YYREEE (reference sequence). The CDR3 runs to 15 residues. Trimming removed 1 base from V and 5 bases from J, with 13 bases in between. CDR3: CASSLRGEGDNEQFF. The CDR3 bases are TGTGCCAGCAGCTTGAGGGGGGAGGGTGACAATGAGCAGTTCTTC.

As for this clone: A read error may account for a junction end that differs from germline. This chain connects TRBV11-1 to TRBJ2-2; TRBD1 matches 7 bases. Germline V lookup: CDR1 SGHAT, CDR2 FQDESV (reference sequence). This CDR3 region has 14 residues. The CDR3 is CACRQGRNTGELFF. The CDR3 nucleotides read TGTGCCTGCAGACAGGGTCGAAACACCGGGGAGCTGTTTTTT.

This chain links TRBV27 with TRBJ2-7; D perhaps matches TRBD2 (5 bases). This CDR3 spans 15 amino acids. Trimming shortened V by 10 bases and J by 3 bases, and 22 bases separated the two germline ends. The germline V gene has CDR1 MNHEY and CDR2 SMNVEV (reference sequence). CDR3 amino acids: CATATRAFGNYEQYF. The CDR3 DNA is TGTGCCACAGCAACAAGGGCGTTCGGGAACTACGAGCAGTACTTC.

This rearrangement joins TRBV7-8 to TRBJ2-7; 7 positions agree with TRBD1. V shed 5 bases, J shed 2 bases, and the junction held 3 bases outside the gene matches. CDR1 SGHVS and CDR2 FQNEAQ come from the germline V gene. This CDR3 is 13 amino acids long. The CDR3, as DNA: TGTGCCAGCAGCAAGGGACAGACCTACGAGCAGTACTTC. Amino acid sequence: CASSKGQTYEQYF.

V is TRBV19 and J is TRBJ2-7; D may be TRBD1 (6 bases). CDR1 and CDR2 (germline): LNHDA, SQIVND (reference sequence). This CDR3 comprises 15 residues. Trimming left V 1 base short and J 1 base short, with 11 bases between. The CDR3 DNA reads as TGTGCCAGTAGTATAGGAGTGGGGGCATCCTACGAGCAGTACTTC. It encodes CASSIGVGASYEQYF.

The rearrangement uses TRBV30 and TRBJ2-7, with 12 bases fitting TRBD2. Germline V gene data show CDR1 as GTSNPN and CDR2 as SVGIG (reference sequence). This CDR3 contains 14 residues. After removal of 5 bases from V and 6 bases from J, the junction contained 8 bases not matched to a gene. The CDR3 loop reads CAWVGLAGGGEQYF. The CDR3, as DNA: TGTGCCTGGGTGGGGCTAGCGGGAGGGGGCGAGCAGTACTTC.

V is TRBV7-9 and J is TRBJ2-1; perhaps TRBD1 as D (5 bases). The CDR3 loop spans 16 amino acids. Germline V gene data show CDR1 as SEHNR and CDR2 as FQNEAQ (reference sequence). V was shortened by 3 bases and J by 2 bases, with 14 bases between the two germline ends. For the CDR3, the DNA is TGTGCCAGCAGCTTCGAACAGGATCCCACCTACAATGAGCAGTTCTTC. It encodes CASSFEQDPTYNEQFF.

The J gene is TRBJ2-1, the V gene TRBV6-5, with 14 bases that match TRBD2. The CDR3 runs 15 residues. V shed 6 bases and J 6 bases; nucleotides not matched to a gene: 4. Germline V CDR1 and CDR2: MNHEY, SVGAGI. DNA of the CDR3: TGTGCCAGCAGCCGACTAGCGGGAGGGGGCAATGAGCAGTTCTTC. This sequence encodes CASSRLAGGGNEQFF.

The gene calls are TRBV6-4 and TRBJ2-2; 8 bases are a match to TRBD2. Germline V CDR1 and CDR2: MRHNA, SNTAGT. The CDR3 loop spans 15 amino acids. V dropped 7 bases and J dropped 2; count of bases not matched to a gene: 6. DNA of the CDR3: TGTGCCAGCAAGCCGGGACTAGGTAACACCGGGGAGCTGTTTTTT. Encoded protein: CASKPGLGNTGELFF.

This clone was detected only a few times. The chain uses TRBV18 and TRBJ1-1, with TRBD1 identical over 11 bases. This CDR3 has 15 residues. Per the germline V gene, CDR1 is KGHSH and CDR2 is LQKENI. Trimming removed 3 bases from V and 2 bases from J; junction bases left unmatched: 2. The CDR3 loop reads CASSPWTGGNTEAFF. The CDR3 coding sequence is TGTGCCAGCTCACCCTGGACAGGGGGCAACACTGAAGCTTTCTTT. Looking up the rest from reference TRBV18 and TRBJ1-1 gives the full variable domain: NAGVMQNPRHLVRRRGQEARLRCSPMKGHSHVYWYRQLPEEGLKFMVYLQKENIIDESGMPKERFSAEFPKEGPSILRIQQVVRGDSAAYFCASSPWTGGNTEAFFGQGTRLTVV.

This clone was detected only once. This chain joins TRBV5-6 and TRBJ1-1; 10 nucleotides agree with TRBD1. V lost 4 bases, J lost 0 bases, and 9 bases stayed unmatched. The CDR3 extends over 17 amino acids. Germline V gene sequence: CDR1 SGHDT, CDR2 YYEEEE. This chain's CDR3 is CASSPGTGERMNTEAFF. The CDR3 DNA follows: TGTGCCAGCAGCCCTGGGACAGGGGAGCGAATGAACACTGAAGCTTTCTTT.

This clone has only one observation. The chain is built from TRBV4-1 and TRBJ2-1; D perhaps matches TRBD2 (5 bases). The CDR3 extends over 12 amino acids. In germline, CDR1 is MGHRA, CDR2 YSYEKL. Trimming took off 4 bases at V and 5 bases at J, with 6 bases between the two ends. CDR3 bases: TGCGCCAGCAGCCGAGCGGACAATGAGCAGTTCTTC. This sequence encodes CASSRADNEQFF.

The rearrangement links TRBV4-1 to TRBJ2-1, with TRBD2 as a possible D gene (5 bases). The V and J ends lost 6 bases and 9 bases respectively, with 21 bases between them. The germline gives CDR1 MGHRA, CDR2 YSYEKL. The CDR3 length is 15 residues. CDR3: CASSPSETSSSEQFF. CDR3 in DNA: TGCGCCAGCAGTCCCTCCGAAACTAGTTCAAGTGAGCAGTTCTTC.

The table lists this clone with a few counts. This sequence joins TRBV7-2 and TRBJ2-2; 13 bases match TRBD2. The CDR3 has 17 amino acids. The J segment lost 7 bases and the V segment lost 5 bases, leaving 10 bases of the junction unmatched. The germline CDR1 and CDR2 sequences are SGHTA and FQGNSA. The CDR3 DNA follows: TGTGCCAGCAGCCCCTCCGGACTAGCGGGAGCGAACGGGGAGCTGTTTTTT. This gives the protein CASSPSGLAGANGELFF.

This clone has only a few counts. V and J are TRBV6-5 and TRBJ1-2, with D perhaps TRBD1 (5 bases). CDR3 size: 15 residues. CDR1 is MNHEY, CDR2 SVGAGI, per germline. Trimming stripped 1 base from V and 0 bases from J, with 9 bases between. CDR3 residues: CASSYWGGANYGYTF. CDR3 DNA: TGTGCCAGCAGTTACTGGGGGGGAGCTAACTATGGCTACACCTTC.